This T cell receptor (beta chain) is drawn from a study of blood T cell repertoires in COVID-19. Looking at the study overall: The samples span acute and convalescent COVID-19 from the United States, Italy and Spain. The analysed material was cDNA or gDNA that came from T cells, B-cell-depleted T cells, or PBMCs.

The Seattle patients joined while their infection was active and were tracked longitudinally afterward. Trimming left V 5 bases short and J 7 bases short, with 8 bases between. The CDR3 has 12 residues. Per the study methods: From reference gene primer amplification, estimates of nucleated cell counts were derived. The method was immunoSEQ multiplex PCR; TCRdb's version includes in-frame clones alone and lacks a portion of them. V and J calls and clone size are given by that table; D and trimming were obtained from the DNA. This table holds approximately 170,000 clones, roughly 84% found once. The sequence derives from an elderly man with COVID-19, enrolled during active disease. The sample comprised peripheral blood. V is TRBV12-3 or TRBV12-4 and J is TRBJ2-2; D is unclear. CDR3 loop: CASSPRYGELFF. In DNA, the CDR3 is TGTGCCAGCAGTCCGAGGTACGGGGAGCTGTTTTTT.